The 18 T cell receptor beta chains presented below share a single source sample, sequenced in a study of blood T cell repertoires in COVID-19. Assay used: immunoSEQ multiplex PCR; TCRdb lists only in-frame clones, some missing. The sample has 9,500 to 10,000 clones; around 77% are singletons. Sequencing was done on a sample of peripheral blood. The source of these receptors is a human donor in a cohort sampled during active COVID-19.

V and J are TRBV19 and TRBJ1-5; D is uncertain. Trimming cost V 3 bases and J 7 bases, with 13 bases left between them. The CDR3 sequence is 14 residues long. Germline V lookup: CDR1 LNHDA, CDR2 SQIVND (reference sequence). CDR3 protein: CASSIGVPGQPQHF. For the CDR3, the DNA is TGTGCCAGTAGTATTGGGGTCCCGGGGCAGCCCCAGCATTTT.

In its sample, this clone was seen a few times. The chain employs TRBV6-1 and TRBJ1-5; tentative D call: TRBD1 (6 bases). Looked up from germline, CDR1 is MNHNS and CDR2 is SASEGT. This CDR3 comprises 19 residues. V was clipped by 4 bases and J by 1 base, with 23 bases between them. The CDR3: CASSAYYRVAAGSNQPQHF. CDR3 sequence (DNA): TGTGCCAGCAGTGCCTACTACAGGGTAGCAGCCGGAAGCAATCAGCCCCAGCATTTT.

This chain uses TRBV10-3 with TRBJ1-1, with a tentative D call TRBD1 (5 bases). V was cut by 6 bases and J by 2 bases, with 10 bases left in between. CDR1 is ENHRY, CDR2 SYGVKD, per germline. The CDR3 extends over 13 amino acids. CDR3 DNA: TGTGCCATCAGCTACGGGGGAAACACTGAAGCTTTCTTT. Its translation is CAISYGGNTEAFF.

CDR3 sequence (DNA): TGTGCCAGTAGTATAGCTCGTAGCGGCTCCAACAATCAGCCCCAGCATTTT. It is translated as CASSIARSGSNNQPQHF. The chain links TRBV19 to TRBJ1-5, with D unresolved. Trimming shortened V by 1 base and J by 3 bases, and 16 bases separated the two germline ends. CDR1 and CDR2 from the germline V gene are LNHDA and SQIVND (reference sequence). The CDR3 is 17 residues long. Combining the CDR3 with reference TRBV19 and TRBJ1-5 gives the whole variable domain DGGITQSPKYLFRKEGQNVTLSCEQNLNHDAMYWYRQDPGQGLRLIYYSQIVNDFQKGDIAEGYSVSREKKESFPLTVTSAQKNPTAFYLCASSIARSGSNNQPQHFGDGTRLSIL.

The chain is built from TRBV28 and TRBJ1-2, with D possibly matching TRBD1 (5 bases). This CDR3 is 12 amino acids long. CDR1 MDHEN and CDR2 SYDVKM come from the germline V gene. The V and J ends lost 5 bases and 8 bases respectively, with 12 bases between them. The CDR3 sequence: CASSGAARGYTF. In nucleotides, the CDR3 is TGTGCCAGCAGTGGGGCAGCTCGGGGCTACACCTTC.

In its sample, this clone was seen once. The CDR3 nucleotides read TGTGCCAGCAGTCGGACAGGGGAAATCATGGAGACCCAGTACTTC. It translates to CASSRTGEIMETQYF. The chain is built from TRBV7-3 and TRBJ2-5, with 9 bases fitting TRBD1. Germline assignment: CDR1 SGHTA and CDR2 FQGTGA. After removal of 6 bases from V and 5 bases from J, the junction contained 10 bases not matched to a gene. This CDR3 is built from 15 residues.

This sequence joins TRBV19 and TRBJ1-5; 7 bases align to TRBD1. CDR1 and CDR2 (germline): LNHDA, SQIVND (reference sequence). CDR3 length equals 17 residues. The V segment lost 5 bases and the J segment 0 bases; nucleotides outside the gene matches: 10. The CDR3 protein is CASSGQEGPNSNQPQHF. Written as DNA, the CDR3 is TGTGCCAGTAGTGGACAGGAGGGGCCTAATAGCAATCAGCCCCAGCATTTT.

The CDR3 coding sequence is TGTGCCAGCAGCCCAAATTTCGGCGAGCAGTACTTC. Its translation: CASSPNFGEQYF. This chain uses TRBV11-2 with TRBJ2-7; D is uncertain. Germline CDR1 SGHAT, CDR2 FQNNGV. V was trimmed by 5 bases and J by 6 bases, leaving 11 bases between them. This CDR3 spans 12 amino acids.

CDR3 protein: CASSQDGASLREQYF. In DNA form, the CDR3 reads TGCGCCAGCAGCCAAGATGGGGCTAGTCTACGAGAGCAGTACTTC. The V call is TRBV4-3, the J call TRBJ2-7, with a tentative D call TRBD1 (5 bases). CDR3 length: 15 residues. In germline, CDR1 is LGHNA, CDR2 YSLEER. V was shortened by 0 bases and J by 7 bases, with 16 bases between the two germline ends.

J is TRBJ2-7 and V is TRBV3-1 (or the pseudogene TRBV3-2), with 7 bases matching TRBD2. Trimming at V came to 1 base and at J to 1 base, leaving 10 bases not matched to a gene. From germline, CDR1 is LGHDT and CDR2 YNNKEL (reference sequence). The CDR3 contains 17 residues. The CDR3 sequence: CASSQVVLWGGSYEQYF. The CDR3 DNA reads TGTGCCAGCAGCCAAGTGGTTTTATGGGGGGGATCCTACGAGCAGTACTTC.

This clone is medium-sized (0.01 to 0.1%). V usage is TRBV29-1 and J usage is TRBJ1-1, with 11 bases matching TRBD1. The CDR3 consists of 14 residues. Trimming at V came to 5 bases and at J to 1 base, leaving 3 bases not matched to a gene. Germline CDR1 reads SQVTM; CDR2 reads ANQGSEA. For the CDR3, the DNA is TGCAGCGTTTGGACAGGGGGCGAGAACACTGAAGCTTTCTTT. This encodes CSVWTGGENTEAFF. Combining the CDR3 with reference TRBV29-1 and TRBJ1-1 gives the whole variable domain SAVISQKPSRDICQRGTSLTIQCQVDSQVTMMFWYRQQPGQSLTLIATANQGSEATYESGFVIDKFPISRPNLTFSTLTVSNMSPEDSSIYLCSVWTGGENTEAFFGQGTRLTVV.

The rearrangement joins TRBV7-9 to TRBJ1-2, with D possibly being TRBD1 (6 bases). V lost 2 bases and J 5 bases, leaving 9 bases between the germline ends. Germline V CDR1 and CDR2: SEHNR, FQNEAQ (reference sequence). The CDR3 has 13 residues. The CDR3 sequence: CASSLTGQYGYTF. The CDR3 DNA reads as TGTGCCAGCAGCTTAACTGGACAGTATGGCTACACCTTC.

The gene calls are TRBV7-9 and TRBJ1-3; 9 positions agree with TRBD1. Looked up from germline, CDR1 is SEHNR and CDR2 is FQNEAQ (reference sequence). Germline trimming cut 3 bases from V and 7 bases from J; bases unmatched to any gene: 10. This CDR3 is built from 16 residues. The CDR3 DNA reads TGTGCCAGCAGCTTCTACCCGCGCGACAGGGGGAACACCATATATTTT. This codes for CASSFYPRDRGNTIYF.

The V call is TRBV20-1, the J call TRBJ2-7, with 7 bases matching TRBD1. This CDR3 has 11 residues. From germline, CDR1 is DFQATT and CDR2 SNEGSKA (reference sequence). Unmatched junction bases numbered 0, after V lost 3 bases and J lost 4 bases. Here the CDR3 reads CSARTGYEQYF. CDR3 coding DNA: TGCAGTGCTAGGACAGGGTACGAGCAGTACTTC.

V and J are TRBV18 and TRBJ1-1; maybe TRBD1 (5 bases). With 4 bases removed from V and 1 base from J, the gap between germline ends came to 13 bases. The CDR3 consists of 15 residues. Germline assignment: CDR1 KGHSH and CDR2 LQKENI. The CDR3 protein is CASSLFGGENTEAFF. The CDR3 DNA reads TGTGCCAGCTCACTCTTTGGAGGGGAGAACACTGAAGCTTTCTTT.

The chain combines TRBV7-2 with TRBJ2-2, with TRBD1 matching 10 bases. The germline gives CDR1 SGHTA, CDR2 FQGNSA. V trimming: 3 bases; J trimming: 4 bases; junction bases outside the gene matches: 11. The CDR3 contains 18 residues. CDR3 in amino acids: CASSFRTGGIRSTGELFF. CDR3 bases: TGTGCCAGCAGCTTTCGGACAGGGGGGATTAGGAGCACCGGGGAGCTGTTTTTT.

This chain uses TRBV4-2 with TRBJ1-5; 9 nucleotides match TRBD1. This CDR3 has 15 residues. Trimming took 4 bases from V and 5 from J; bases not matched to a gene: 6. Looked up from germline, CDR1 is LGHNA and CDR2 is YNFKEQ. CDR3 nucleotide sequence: TGTGCCAGCAGCCCCAGACAGGGGGACGATCAGCCCCAGCATTTT. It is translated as CASSPRQGDDQPQHF.

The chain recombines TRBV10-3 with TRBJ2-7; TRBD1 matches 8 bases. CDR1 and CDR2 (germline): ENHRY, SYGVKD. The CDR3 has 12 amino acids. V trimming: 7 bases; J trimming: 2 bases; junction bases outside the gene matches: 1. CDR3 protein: CAIKTGAYEQYF. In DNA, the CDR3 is TGTGCCATCAAGACAGGGGCCTACGAGCAGTACTTC.